These 16 T cell receptor beta chains came from one sample sequenced in a study of T-cell memory formation after mild COVID-19. TCRdb recomputed calls from the 5' RACE reads with MiXCR, one row per CDR3 protein. The data show about 360,000 distinct CDR3 sequences, around an eighth seen once. Material for sequencing was PBMCs or a T cell subset sorted from them (not recorded which). The receptors stem from a man aged 18 to 30 who had mild COVID-19 (a few samples of this study predate the infection). Cell type and time point are not known.

Written as DNA, the CDR3 is TGTGCCAGCCCCGACCCTTACGACAGGGGCTACACCTTC. It translates to CASPDPYDRGYTF. This chain links TRBV2 with TRBJ1-2; maybe TRBD1 (6 bases). Germline V gene lookup returns CDR1 SNHLY and CDR2 FYNNEI. V was clipped by 8 bases and J by 8 bases, with 18 bases between them. The CDR3 loop spans 13 amino acids.

The V and J genes are TRBV7-9 and TRBJ2-6; 8 positions agree with TRBD1. Germline V lookup: CDR1 SEHNR, CDR2 FQNEAQ (reference sequence). The junction had 6 bases not matched to a gene; V was cut back by 5 bases and J by 0 bases. This CDR3 region has 17 residues. CDR3 nucleotide sequence: TGTGCCAGCAGCACCTCGGACAGGGTCTCTGGGGCCAACGTCCTGACTTTC. This gives the protein CASSTSDRVSGANVLTF.

This clonotype was observed a few times. The gene calls are TRBV7-3 and TRBJ2-3; no clear D. The CDR3 is made up of 13 amino acids. The V end was cut by 5 bases, the J end by 4 bases, with 10 bases between. The germline CDR1 and CDR2 sequences are SGHTA and FQGTGA. The CDR3 DNA sequence: TGTGCCAGCAGCGAATCTCCGCCAGATACGCAGTATTTT. Residues: CASSESPPDTQYF.

Only a few counts were recorded for this clonotype. The gene calls are TRBV7-8 and TRBJ2-7; TRBD1 matches at 9 bases. The length of the CDR3 is 15 residues. Germline CDR1 reads SGHVS; CDR2 reads FQNEAQ. The V segment lost 1 base and the J segment 2 bases; nucleotides outside the gene matches: 3. CDR3 sequence (DNA): TGTGCCAGCAGCTTAGGGACAGGGGCTACCTACGAGCAGTACGTC. Amino acids: CASSLGTGATYEQYV.

As for this clonotype: One end of the junction fails to match germline, which may point to a read error. The chain combines TRBV20-1 with TRBJ2-5, with D possibly being TRBD1 or TRBD2 (5 bases each). Germline-derived CDR1 and CDR2 are DFQATT and SNEGSKA (reference sequence). The CDR3 totals 12 residues. The CDR3 is CSASRDVEIRNF. CDR3 sequence (DNA): TGCAGTGCTTCCCGGGACGTCGAAATTAGGAACTTC.

This clonotype was seen only a few times. The rearrangement uses TRBV7-6 and TRBJ2-1; 9 nucleotides agree with TRBD2. Unmatched junction bases numbered 4, after V lost 1 base and J lost 0 bases. This CDR3 spans 17 amino acids. Germline lookup yields CDR1 SGHVS and CDR2 FNYEAQ. The CDR3, as DNA: TGTGCCAGCAGCTTAGGCGGTAGCGGGGGCTCCTACAATGAGCAGTTCTTC. Its translation is CASSLGGSGGSYNEQFF.

This clonotype showed up many times. V gene TRBV7-3 combines with J gene TRBJ2-3; D is possibly TRBD1 or TRBD2 (5 bases each). The CDR3 length is 14 residues. Deletions cut 5 bases from V and 0 bases from J, with 9 bases between. Germline-derived CDR1 and CDR2 are SGHTA and FQGTGA. The CDR3 loop is CASSRGGSTDTQYF. In DNA form, the CDR3 reads TGTGCCAGCAGCCGGGGCGGTAGCACAGATACGCAGTATTTT.

This clonotype has a count of ten or more. V gene TRBV5-4 combines with J gene TRBJ2-7; 9 nucleotides align to TRBD1. Looked up from germline, CDR1 is SGHNT and CDR2 is YYREEE (reference sequence). After removal of 5 bases from V and 3 bases from J, the junction contained 3 bases not matched to a gene. This CDR3 region has 13 residues. The chain's CDR3 is CASSRGQGYEQYF. The CDR3 DNA sequence: TGTGCCAGCAGTAGGGGACAGGGCTACGAGCAGTACTTC. The variable domain in full, completed from reference TRBV5-4 and TRBJ2-7, reads ETGVTQSPTHLIKTRGQQVTLRCSSQSGHNTVSWYQQALGQGPQFIFQYYREEENGRGNFPPRFSGLQFPNYSSELNVNALELDDSALYLCASSRGQGYEQYFGPGTRLTVT.

This clonotype was found many times. The chain employs TRBV2 and TRBJ2-5, with D tentatively TRBD1 (6 bases). This CDR3 region has 13 residues. The V gene lost 9 bases and the J gene lost 2 bases, with 13 bases spanning the gap. The germline CDR1 and CDR2 sequences are SNHLY and FYNNEI. The CDR3 coding sequence is TGTGCCAGTAGCAGGGGCGAACAAGAGACCCAGTACTTC. It translates to CASSRGEQETQYF.

This CDR3 is CATQDSATDTQYF. DNA for the CDR3: TGTGCCACCCAGGACTCCGCGACAGATACGCAGTATTTT. V gene TRBV24-1 combines with J gene TRBJ2-3; TRBD2 might be the D (5 bases). Germline CDR1 and CDR2: KGHDR and SFDVKD. The CDR3 runs to 13 residues. Trimming left V 9 bases short and J 3 bases short, with 12 bases between.

V usage is TRBV5-6 and J usage is TRBJ1-1, with D possibly being TRBD1 (5 bases). The CDR3 runs 15 residues. Trimming pared 4 bases from V and 1 base from J, leaving 14 bases between. CDR1 and CDR2 from the germline V gene are SGHDT and YYEEEE. CDR3 loop: CASSPGGQGNTEAFF. The CDR3 DNA is TGTGCCAGCAGCCCGGGAGGGCAGGGGAACACTGAAGCTTTCTTT.

The CDR3 region is CASSQEGHRGHWPQHF. The CDR3 region has the DNA TGCGCCAGCAGCCAAGAGGGGCACAGGGGGCATTGGCCCCAGCATTTT. The gene calls are TRBV4-1 and TRBJ1-5, with TRBD1 identical over 9 bases. V gave up 0 bases and J gave up 9 bases; unmatched junction bases: 9. CDR1 is MGHRA, CDR2 YSYEKL, per germline. The CDR3 extends over 16 amino acids.

This clonotype was observed at least ten times. The CDR3, as DNA: TGTGCCACAGGGGACGGAGCAAGAGATACGCAGTATTTT. It specifies CATGDGARDTQYF. The chain recombines TRBV7-8 with TRBJ2-3; tentatively, D is TRBD1 (6 bases). Trimming removed 10 bases at V and 5 bases at J, with 16 bases between. CDR3 length equals 13 residues. The germline gives CDR1 SGHVS, CDR2 FQNEAQ.

V and J are TRBV6-2 or TRBV6-3 and TRBJ2-3; 10 nucleotides agree with TRBD2. In germline, CDR1 is MNHEY, CDR2 SVGEGT. This CDR3 is 16 amino acids long. J gave up 2 bases and V 5 bases, and 7 bases lay outside the gene matches. The CDR3 DNA reads TGTGCCAGCAGTAGCCTAGCGGGGGCCGTCACAGATACGCAGTATTTT. It is translated as CASSSLAGAVTDTQYF.

This clonotype has more than one count but fewer than ten. The chain recombines TRBV20-1 with TRBJ2-5; 8 bases map to TRBD2. V gave up 6 bases and J gave up 2 bases; unmatched junction bases: 5. Germline-derived CDR1 and CDR2 are DFQATT and SNEGSKA (reference sequence). This CDR3 spans 13 amino acids. Written as DNA, the CDR3 is TGCAGTGCCCTGAGCGGGGGACAAGAGACCCAGTACTTC. Residues: CSALSGGQETQYF.

This clonotype was counted only a few times. The chain has TRBV4-3 and TRBJ1-2; D gene unclear. Trimming removed 1 base at V and 0 bases at J, with 9 bases between. This CDR3 is built from 15 residues. CDR1 LGHNA and CDR2 YSLEER come from the germline V gene. CDR3 coding DNA: TGCGCCAGCAGCCAAGCCCTTAAAGCTAACTATGGCTACACCTTC. The encoded protein is CASSQALKANYGYTF.